Sequencing of this TCR beta chain was carried out in a study of T cell responses to AZD1222 COVID-19 vaccine. This table comes from immunoSEQ multiplex PCR, and its TCRdb copy is limited to in-frame clones, with some not included. The data contain 160,000 or so clones, more than 80% of them singletons. In this sample, this clone turned up a few times. Its antigen is currently unknown. V dropped 0 bases and J dropped 3 bases, with 0 bases sitting between them. The CDR3 sequence is 11 residues long. Per the germline V gene, CDR1 is SGHRS and CDR2 is YFSETQ. Findings and caveats of the study: White British ancestry dominated among donors, who included more females, and clonal diversity was possibly underestimated. Seropositive at baseline were only six or seven AZD1222 recipients. Compared with day 0, the breadth and depth of the Spike-specific TCR repertoire rose significantly after two doses of AZD1222.

V usage is TRBV5-1 and J usage is TRBJ1-1; D not certain. The material was peripheral blood, obtained 28 days after the second dose of the MenACWY control vaccine. This receptor was taken from an adult who received the MenACWY meningococcal vaccine as a control. The CDR3 protein is CASSLDTEAFF. The CDR3 DNA sequence: TGCGCCAGCAGCTTGGACACTGAAGCTTTCTTT.